The 10 T cell receptor beta chains listed next were all sequenced from one sample in a study of blood T cell repertoires in COVID-19. Generated by immunoSEQ multiplex PCR, the TCRdb table keeps only in-frame clones and is missing some. The sample contains fewer than 300,000 clones, about 85% of which appear only once. The source material was peripheral blood. These receptors came from a human donor in a cohort sampled during active COVID-19.

The CDR3 sequence: CASKNWAQGRGNTIYF. CDR3 nucleotides: TGTGCCAGTAAGAACTGGGCACAGGGACGTGGTAACACCATATATTTT. J is TRBJ1-3 and V is TRBV19; weak D call: TRBD1 (6 bases). Per the germline V gene, CDR1 is LNHDA and CDR2 is SQIVND (reference sequence). The CDR3 consists of 16 residues. With 7 bases removed from V and 7 bases from J, the gap between germline ends came to 23 bases.

V usage is TRBV9 and J usage is TRBJ2-3, with no clear D. Germline CDR1 SGDLS, CDR2 YYNGEE. This CDR3 is 16 amino acids long. V was trimmed by 0 bases and J by 2 bases, leaving 13 bases between them. CDR3 nucleotides: TGTGCCAGCAGCGTAGCCGCGTGGGCGTACACAGATACGCAGTATTTT. Amino acid sequence: CASSVAAWAYTDTQYF.

This clone was detected only a few times. V usage is TRBV27 and J usage is TRBJ2-1; possibly TRBD2 for D (5 bases). The CDR3 is made up of 12 amino acids. Germline CDR1 and CDR2: MNHEY and SMNVEV (reference sequence). V gave up 6 bases and J gave up 7 bases, with 10 bases separating them. CDR3 DNA: TGTGCCAGCAGGAGGGCAGTGAATGAGCAGTTCTTC. Residues: CASRRAVNEQFF.

The chain couples TRBV28 to TRBJ1-2; TRBD1 matches at 8 bases. Looked up from germline, CDR1 is MDHEN and CDR2 is SYDVKM. The CDR3 is 14 amino acids. J lost 0 bases, V lost 3 bases, and 0 bases had no gene match. CDR3 amino acids: CASSLTGANYGYTF. The CDR3 nucleotides are TGTGCCAGCAGTTTGACAGGGGCTAACTATGGCTACACCTTC.

Points on this clone: Distinct nucleotide sequences in the sample also encode this CDR3. This sequence joins TRBV5-1 and TRBJ2-1, with 8 bases identical to TRBD2. Germline-derived CDR1 and CDR2 are SGHRS and YFSETQ. This CDR3 has 13 amino acids. The trim removed 5 bases at V and 4 bases at J, leaving 2 bases unmatched. CDR3 region: CASRLAAYNEQFF. In nucleotides, the CDR3 is TGCGCCAGCAGACTAGCGGCATACAATGAGCAGTTCTTC.

The CDR3 nucleotides read TGTGCCAGCAGTCGTTGGGGGGGGCAAGGCTACACCTTC. Translated, it gives CASSRWGGQGYTF. V gene TRBV7-8 combines with J gene TRBJ1-2; a weak D match, TRBD1 (6 bases). Germline assignment: CDR1 SGHVS and CDR2 FQNEAQ. The ends were cut back, 6 bases at V and 8 bases at J, with 16 bases in the middle. The CDR3 spans 13 residues.

The chain employs TRBV6-5 and TRBJ2-5, with D perhaps TRBD1 (5 bases). The CDR3 is 15 residues long. Germline V CDR1 and CDR2: MNHEY, SVGAGI. V lost 2 bases and J lost 5, with 15 bases in between. The CDR3 is CASSYDQGNDETQYF. The CDR3 DNA reads TGTGCCAGCAGTTACGATCAGGGAAACGATGAGACCCAGTACTTC.

V and J are TRBV27 and TRBJ2-1; TRBD2 matches 7 bases. Germline values: CDR1 MNHEY, CDR2 SMNVEV (reference sequence). The CDR3 spans 15 residues. Trimming cost V 6 bases and J 5 bases; bases outside gene matches: 10. The CDR3 sequence: CASSRAGTQNNEQFF. The CDR3 DNA reads TGTGCCAGCAGCCGAGCGGGAACCCAAAACAATGAGCAGTTCTTC.

The chain joins TRBV7-2 to TRBJ2-3; D perhaps matches TRBD1 (5 bases). The CDR3 totals 17 residues. Between the trimmed V and J ends, which lost 1 base and 6 bases, there was a span of 20 bases. Per the germline V gene, CDR1 is SGHTA and CDR2 is FQGNSA. The CDR3 loop reads CASSLGGSVQLSDTQYF. The CDR3 nucleotides are TGTGCCAGCAGCTTAGGGGGCAGTGTCCAGCTTTCTGATACGCAGTATTTT.

The chain links TRBV11-2 to TRBJ2-1; the match to TRBD1 covers 9 bases. This CDR3 has 16 amino acids. V lost 5 bases, J lost 0 bases, and 5 bases stayed unmatched. Germline V CDR1 and CDR2: SGHAT, FQNNGV. The CDR3, as DNA: TGTGCCAGCAGCACAACAGGGGGCAGCTCCTACAATGAGCAGTTCTTC. Translation: CASSTTGGSSYNEQFF.